This T cell receptor beta chain was identified in a study of identical twins (dated by TCRdb to between 2015 and 2016). Study-level background: The study deep-sequenced TCR alpha and beta repertoires from monozygotic twins, unrelated adults of various ages and cord blood to test whether fetal clonotypes persist. To rule out contamination, the twin experiments were replicated at different times with different library preparation protocols. Overall study outcomes, separate from this receptor: Out-of-frame TCR alpha sequences shared between twins showed an excess of low generation-probability sequences compared with coincidental sharing between unrelated individuals. Recombination models systematically underestimated out-of-frame TCR alpha sharing in monozygotic twins but agreed with sharing between unrelated individuals. Excess twin sharing in beta out-of-frame sequences was weaker because fewer shared sequences lowered the signal-to-noise ratio. Because the same donors could not be followed over many years, the conclusions depended on cross-sectional statistical analysis. Zero-insertion analyses could be partly confounded by invariant T cells such as MAIT and iNKT, though diverse VJ usage argued against such confounding for most clonotypes. Fewer insertions were carried by abundant cord blood beta clonotypes, a similar but weaker trend appeared in young adult naive repertoires, and no such trend appeared in memory repertoires.

Receptor amplification or capture employed 5' RACE. Sequenced on an Illumina HiSeq 2000. Template switching added a universal primer binding site, and the final cDNA carried a unique molecular identifier that allowed TCR cDNA molecules to be counted accurately. Specific primers in the conserved constant-segment region were used to synthesize first-strand cDNA for the TCR alpha and beta chains. To control for contamination, every cDNA library was double barcoded, receiving both a SMART-Mk sample barcode and Illumina barcodes. Two successive PCR steps introduced TruSeq adapter sequences along with Illumina sample barcodes. The Illumina HiSeq platform was used with custom primers to sequence TCR alpha and beta cDNA libraries. In the original analysis: Raw reads were processed with MiGEC to extract unique molecular identifiers, and MiXCR was used to determine CDR3 positions. Recombination models were inferred per individual with the repgenHMM and IGoR tools using an EM algorithm. Shared clonotype analysis was performed with the tcR package in R, normalizing sharing by the product of cloneset sizes. To study raw recombination without the effects of thymic and clonal selection, out-of-frame nonproductive sequences were analyzed. TCRdb handled the public reads itself, with Q25 trimming in fastp and clone calling in MiXCR, and kept productive beta chains. Every distinct CDR3 protein forms one entry, paired with its most common genes and DNA. These V and J calls originate from TCRdb's pipeline instead of the authors' own analysis. The sample yields some 760,000 distinct CDR3 sequences; around a sixth were counted once. The top ten clones comprise 10% to 15% of the sample.

All donors were healthy Caucasians. The twin cohort consisted of three pairs of female monozygotic twins, all aged about 18 to 29 years. RNA for TCR libraries was isolated from peripheral blood mononuclear cells. This clonotype was found a few times. This clone's antigen is unknown. Base qualities are not at hand, and no much larger clone is one base apart. This same sample was also part of a study on T cells expressing NK-cell markers. As described in the second report: About eight donors provided sorted CD3+CD56+NKG2C+, CD3+CD56+NKG2C- and CD3+CD56-NKG2C+ T-cell subsets, whose TCR beta-chain repertoires were profiled. Among the eight sequenced donors, seven were HCMV-seropositive and one was HCMV-seronegative. To restrict sorting to alphabetaTCR-expressing T cells, an anti-gammadeltaTCR antibody was added in several experiments. In 5 to 7 donors, the dominant CD3+CD56+NKG2C+ clonotypes were found to rank among the top 10 CD8+ clonotypes and to make up about 1.0-7.0% of CD8+ T cells. Those dominant clonotypes were again the most abundant among CD3+CD56-NKG2C+ cells in a handful of donors, at about 28.3-65%. It remained unclear whether the expanded NKG2C-expressing T cell clones were specific for HCMV antigens. The eight sequenced donors were randomly selected healthy volunteers, three men and five women. HCMV-specific IgG was detected in serum with a commercial ELISA kit to determine HCMV serostatus. For several donors, bulk peripheral blood T-cell repertoires were also sequenced from unsorted PBMC. MIGEC was used to demultiplex reads and group the reads by UMI, and MiTCR was used to assemble and quantify clonotypes. To exclude erroneous sequences, any TCR cDNA sequence not supported by at least two reads was discarded. The tcR package was used for downstream repertoire analysis, and clonotypes were matched between fractions using CDR3 nucleotide sequence together with V segment. VDJmatch was used to annotate antigen specificity against VDJdb, with one amino acid substitution in CDR3 permitted.

The sequence was collected from a woman younger than 35 in good health. Specimen: PBMCs.

For the CDR3, the sequence is CASSFPSPAGTDTQYF. Read as DNA, the sequence is TGCGCCAGCAGCTTCCCGTCTCCCGCTGGCACAGATACGCAGTATTTT. The rearranged segments are TRBV5-1 and TRBJ2-3, with the D gene call left open. The trim is 2 bases for V and 1 base for J, with a gap of 14 bases between the germline ends. The germline V gene encodes CDR1 SGHRS and CDR2 YFSETQ. The CDR3 numbers 16 residues from cysteine through phenylalanine. The DNA shown is the 48-base CDR3, in frame from base 1.